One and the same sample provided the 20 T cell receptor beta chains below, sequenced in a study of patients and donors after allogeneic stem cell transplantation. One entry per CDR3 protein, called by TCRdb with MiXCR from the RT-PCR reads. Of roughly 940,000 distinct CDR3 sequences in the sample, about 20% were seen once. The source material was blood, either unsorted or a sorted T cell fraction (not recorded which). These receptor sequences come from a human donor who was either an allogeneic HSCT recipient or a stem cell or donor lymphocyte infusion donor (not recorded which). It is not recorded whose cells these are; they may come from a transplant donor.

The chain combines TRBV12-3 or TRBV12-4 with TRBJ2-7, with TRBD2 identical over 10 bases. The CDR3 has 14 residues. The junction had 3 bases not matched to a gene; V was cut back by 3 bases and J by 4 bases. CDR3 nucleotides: TGTGCCAGCAGTTTTGGGACTAGCGAATACGAGCAGTACTTC. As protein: CASSFGTSEYEQYF.

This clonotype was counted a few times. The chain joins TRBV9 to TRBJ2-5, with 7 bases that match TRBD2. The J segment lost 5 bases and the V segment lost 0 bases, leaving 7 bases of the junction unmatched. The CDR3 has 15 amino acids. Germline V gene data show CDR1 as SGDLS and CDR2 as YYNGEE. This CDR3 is CASSVGGGVSETQYF. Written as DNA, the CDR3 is TGTGCCAGCAGCGTAGGGGGAGGGGTTAGTGAGACCCAGTACTTC. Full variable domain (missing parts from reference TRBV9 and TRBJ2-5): DSGVTQTPKHLITATGQRVTLRCSPRSGDLSVYWYQQSLDQGLQFLIQYYNGEERAKGNILERFSAQQFPDLHSELNLSSLELGDSALYFCASSVGGGVSETQYFGPGTRLLVL.

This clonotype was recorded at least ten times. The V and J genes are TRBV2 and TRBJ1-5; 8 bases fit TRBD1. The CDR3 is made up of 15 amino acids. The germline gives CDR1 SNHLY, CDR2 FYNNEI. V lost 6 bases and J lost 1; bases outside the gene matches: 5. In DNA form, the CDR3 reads TGTGCCAGCAGAGCGACAGGGGCCAGCAATCAGCCCCAGCATTTT. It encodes CASRATGASNQPQHF.

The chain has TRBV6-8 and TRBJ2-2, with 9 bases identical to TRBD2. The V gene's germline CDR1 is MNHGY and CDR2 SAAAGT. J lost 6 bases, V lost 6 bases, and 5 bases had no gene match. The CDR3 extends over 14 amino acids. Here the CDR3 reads CASRVGTSPGELFF. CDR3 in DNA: TGTGCCAGCAGAGTCGGGACTAGCCCCGGGGAGCTGTTTTTT.

Here the CDR3 DNA reads TGCAGCGCCTTAGACTGGCAGGACGAGCAGTACTTC. It is translated as CSALDWQDEQYF. The chain has TRBV29-1 and TRBJ2-7; no firm D call. The CDR3 length is 12 residues. Germline lookup yields CDR1 SQVTM and CDR2 ANQGSEA. V lost 7 bases and J 5 bases, leaving 15 bases between the germline ends.

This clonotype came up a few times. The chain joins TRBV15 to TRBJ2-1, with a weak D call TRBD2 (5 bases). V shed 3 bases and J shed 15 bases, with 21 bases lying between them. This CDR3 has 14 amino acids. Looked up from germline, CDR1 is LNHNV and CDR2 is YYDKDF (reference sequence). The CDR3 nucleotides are TGTGCCACCAGCAGGAAAATGGTGGGAGACGGACCGTTCTTC. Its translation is CATSRKMVGDGPFF.

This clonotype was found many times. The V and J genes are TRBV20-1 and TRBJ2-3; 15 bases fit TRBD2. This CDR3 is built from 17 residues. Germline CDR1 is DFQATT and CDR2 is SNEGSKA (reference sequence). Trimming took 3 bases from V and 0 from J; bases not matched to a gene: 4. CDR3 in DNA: TGCAGTGCTAGTGGACTAGCGGGGGGGCGGAGCACAGATACGCAGTATTTT. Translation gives CSASGLAGGRSTDTQYF.

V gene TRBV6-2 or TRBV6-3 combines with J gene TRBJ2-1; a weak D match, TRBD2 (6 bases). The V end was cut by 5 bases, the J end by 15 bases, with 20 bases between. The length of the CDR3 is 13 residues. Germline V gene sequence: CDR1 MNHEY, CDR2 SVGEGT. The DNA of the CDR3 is TGTGCCAGCAGTAGCGGGCCCCAACCCGGTGGGTTCTTC. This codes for CASSSGPQPGGFF.

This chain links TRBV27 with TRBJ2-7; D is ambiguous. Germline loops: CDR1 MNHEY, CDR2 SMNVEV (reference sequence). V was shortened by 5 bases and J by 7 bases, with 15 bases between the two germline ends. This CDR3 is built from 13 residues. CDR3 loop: CASSDPPIWEQYF. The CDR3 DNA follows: TGTGCCAGCAGTGACCCTCCTATTTGGGAGCAGTACTTC.

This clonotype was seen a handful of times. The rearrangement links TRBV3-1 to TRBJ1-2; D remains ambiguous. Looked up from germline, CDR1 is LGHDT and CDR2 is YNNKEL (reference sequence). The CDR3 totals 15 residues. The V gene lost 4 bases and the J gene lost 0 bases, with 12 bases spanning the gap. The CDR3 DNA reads TGTGCCAGCAGCCCCCGTCTGTTTACTAACTATGGCTACACCTTC. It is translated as CASSPRLFTNYGYTF.

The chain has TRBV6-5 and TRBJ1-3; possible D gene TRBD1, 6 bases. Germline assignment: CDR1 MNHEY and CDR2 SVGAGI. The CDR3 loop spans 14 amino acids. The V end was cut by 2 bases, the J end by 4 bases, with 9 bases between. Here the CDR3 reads CASSYGTRGNTIYF. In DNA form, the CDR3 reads TGTGCCAGCAGTTACGGGACAAGGGGAAACACCATATATTTT.

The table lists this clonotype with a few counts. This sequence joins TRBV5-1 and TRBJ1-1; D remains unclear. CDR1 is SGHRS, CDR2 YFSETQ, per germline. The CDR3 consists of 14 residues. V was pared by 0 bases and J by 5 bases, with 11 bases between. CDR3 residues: CASSLEGRETEAFF. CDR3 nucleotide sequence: TGCGCCAGCAGCTTGGAAGGGAGGGAGACTGAAGCTTTCTTT.

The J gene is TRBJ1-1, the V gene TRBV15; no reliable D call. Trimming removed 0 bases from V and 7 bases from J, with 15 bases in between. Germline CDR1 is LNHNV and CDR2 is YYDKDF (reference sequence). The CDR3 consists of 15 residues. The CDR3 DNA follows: TGTGCCACCAGCAGAGATTCGGGTAGGGTCATTGAAGCTTTCTTT. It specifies CATSRDSGRVIEAFF.

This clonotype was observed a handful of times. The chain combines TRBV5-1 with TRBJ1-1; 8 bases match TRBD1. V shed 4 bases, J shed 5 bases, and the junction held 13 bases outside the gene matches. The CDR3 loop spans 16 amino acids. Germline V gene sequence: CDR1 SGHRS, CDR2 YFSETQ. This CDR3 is CASSTDRAGLGTEAFF. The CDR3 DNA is TGCGCCAGCAGCACGGACAGGGCTGGTTTGGGAACTGAAGCTTTCTTT.

The CDR3 spells CASSPTTGSGTDTQYF. The CDR3 bases are TGTGCCAGCTCACCTACGACAGGGAGTGGCACAGATACGCAGTATTTT. The chain uses TRBV18 and TRBJ2-3, with 7 bases identical to TRBD1. Germline lookup yields CDR1 KGHSH and CDR2 LQKENI. J lost 1 base, V lost 3 bases, and 7 bases had no gene match. The CDR3 length is 16 residues.

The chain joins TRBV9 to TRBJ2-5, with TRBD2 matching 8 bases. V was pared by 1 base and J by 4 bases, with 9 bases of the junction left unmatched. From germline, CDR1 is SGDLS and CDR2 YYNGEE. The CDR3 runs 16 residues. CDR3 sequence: CASSVYGGDSRETQYF. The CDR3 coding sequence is TGTGCCAGCAGCGTATACGGGGGGGACTCGCGAGAGACCCAGTACTTC. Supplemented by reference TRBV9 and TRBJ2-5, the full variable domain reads DSGVTQTPKHLITATGQRVTLRCSPRSGDLSVYWYQQSLDQGLQFLIQYYNGEERAKGNILERFSAQQFPDLHSELNLSSLELGDSALYFCASSVYGGDSRETQYFGPGTRLLVL.

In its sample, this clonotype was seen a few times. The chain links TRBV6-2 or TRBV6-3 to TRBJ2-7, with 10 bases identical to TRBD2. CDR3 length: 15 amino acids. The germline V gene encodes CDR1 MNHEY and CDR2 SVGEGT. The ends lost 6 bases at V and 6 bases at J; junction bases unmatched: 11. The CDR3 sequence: CASSGKAGGPGEQYF. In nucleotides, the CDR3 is TGTGCCAGCAGCGGAAAAGCGGGAGGGCCTGGCGAGCAGTACTTC.

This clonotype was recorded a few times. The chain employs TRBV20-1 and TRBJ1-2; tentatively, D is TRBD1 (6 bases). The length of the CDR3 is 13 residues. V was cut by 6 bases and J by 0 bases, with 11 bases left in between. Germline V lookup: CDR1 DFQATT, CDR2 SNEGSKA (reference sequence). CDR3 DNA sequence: TGCAGTGCCCCGGACAGAGCTAACTATGGCTACACCTTC. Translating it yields CSAPDRANYGYTF.

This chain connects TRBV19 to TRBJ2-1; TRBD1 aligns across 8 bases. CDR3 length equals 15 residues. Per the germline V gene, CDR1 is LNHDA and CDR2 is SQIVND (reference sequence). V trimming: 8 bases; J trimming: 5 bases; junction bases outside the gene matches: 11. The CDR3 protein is CASFGLGQGNNEQFF. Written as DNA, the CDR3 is TGTGCCAGTTTCGGGCTCGGACAGGGTAACAATGAGCAGTTCTTC.

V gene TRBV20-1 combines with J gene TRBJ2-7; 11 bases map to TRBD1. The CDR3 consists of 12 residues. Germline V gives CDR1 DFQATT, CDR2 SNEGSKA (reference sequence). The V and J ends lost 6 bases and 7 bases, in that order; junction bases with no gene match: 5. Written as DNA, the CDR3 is TGCAGTGCCATGGACAGGGGGCAAGAGCAGTACTTC. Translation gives CSAMDRGQEQYF.